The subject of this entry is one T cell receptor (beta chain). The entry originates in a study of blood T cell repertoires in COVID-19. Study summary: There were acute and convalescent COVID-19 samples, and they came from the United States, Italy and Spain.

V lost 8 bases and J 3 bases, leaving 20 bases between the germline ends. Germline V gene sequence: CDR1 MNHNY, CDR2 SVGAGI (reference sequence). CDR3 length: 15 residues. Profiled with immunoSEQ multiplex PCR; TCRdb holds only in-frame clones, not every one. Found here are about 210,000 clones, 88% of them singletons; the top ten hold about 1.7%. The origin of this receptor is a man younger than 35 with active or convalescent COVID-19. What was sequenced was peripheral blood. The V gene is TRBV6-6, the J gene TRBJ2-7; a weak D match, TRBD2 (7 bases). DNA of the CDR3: TGTGCCAGCGTCACAAGGGGGGGCCATGGCTACGAGCAGTACTTC. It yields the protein CASVTRGGHGYEQYF.